The sequence of this T cell receptor beta chain was determined in a study of cytomegalovirus exposure and HLA in healthy donors. Study summary: Out of around 360 genotyped donors, roughly 78% belonged to the Caucasian-associated ancestry cluster. General observations from the study: TCR beta V segments were, for the most part, productive about 87% or about 30% of the time in an earlier analysis. Reports credit the classifier with highly specific, highly sensitive diagnosis of cytomegalovirus status.

60 Vbeta and 13 Jbeta primers were used in PCR. This table comes from immunoSEQ multiplex PCR, and its TCRdb copy is limited to in-frame clones, with some not included. In the table there are around 93,000 clones, 82% of which are singletons. Comments on this clone: Its antigen is not known.

The receptor was derived from a man aged 45-65 years in good health and CMV-seronegative. Sequenced sample: PBMCs.

The CDR3 here is CASSRDRGISVNTEAFF. In DNA form, the CDR3 reads TGTGCCAGCAGCCGCGACAGGGGTATCTCTGTGAACACTGAAGCTTTCTTT. The chain couples TRBV27 to TRBJ1-1, with 8 bases aligning to TRBD1. In germline, CDR1 is MNHEY, CDR2 SMNVEV (reference sequence). J gave up 0 bases and V 6 bases, and 12 bases lay outside the gene matches. The CDR3 spans 17 residues.